The following is a TCR beta chain sequence with its context. Its target is unknown. Clones were sequenced by immunoSEQ multiplex PCR, and TCRdb holds only the in-frame ones, with some missing. The sample holds fewer than 35,000 clones, approximately 84% seen once. The CDR3 is 13 residues long. The V end was cut by 0 bases, the J end by 4 bases, with 7 bases between. CDR1 and CDR2 from the germline V gene are SGHNT and YYREEE (reference sequence). The sample belongs to a study of a mutant IDH1 vaccine in newly diagnosed glioma. At the level of the study: The treated group averaged 40.4 years old and was about 62% male, roughly 38% female.

The sample's time point: week 47, end of study. The vaccine gave 300 ug of a 20-mer mutant IDH1 peptide subcutaneously per dose. Patients received eight vaccinations in weeks 1, 3, 5, 7, 11, 15, 19, 23. Here the sequenced sample was PBMCs, taken from a glioma patient whose treatment included an IDH1 peptide vaccine. This TCR was recovered from a man in his thirties or forties with glioma. The chain uses TRBV5-4 and TRBJ1-2; D is uncertain. The CDR3 DNA reads TGTGCCAGCAGCTTGGTCAACCTCTATGGCTACACCTTC. Translation: CASSLVNLYGYTF.